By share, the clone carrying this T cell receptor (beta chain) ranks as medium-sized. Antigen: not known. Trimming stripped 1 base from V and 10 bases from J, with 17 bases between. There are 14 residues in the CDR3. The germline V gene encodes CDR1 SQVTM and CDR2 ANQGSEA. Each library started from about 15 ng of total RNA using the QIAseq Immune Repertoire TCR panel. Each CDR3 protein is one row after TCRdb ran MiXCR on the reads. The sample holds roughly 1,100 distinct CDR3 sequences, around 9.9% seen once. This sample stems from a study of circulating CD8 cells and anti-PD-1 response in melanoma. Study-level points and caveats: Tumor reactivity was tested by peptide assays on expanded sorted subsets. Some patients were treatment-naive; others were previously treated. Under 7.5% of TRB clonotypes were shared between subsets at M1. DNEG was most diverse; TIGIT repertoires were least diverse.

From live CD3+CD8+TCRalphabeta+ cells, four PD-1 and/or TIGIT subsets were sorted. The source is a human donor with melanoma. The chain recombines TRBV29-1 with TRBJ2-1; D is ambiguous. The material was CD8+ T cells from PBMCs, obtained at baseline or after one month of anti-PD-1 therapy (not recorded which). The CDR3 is CSVEVQHRLKEQFF. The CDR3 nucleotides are TGCAGCGTTGAAGTTCAGCACCGGTTGAAGGAGCAGTTCTTC.